This T cell receptor beta chain was found in a study of cytomegalovirus exposure and HLA in healthy donors. Trimming shortened V by 5 bases and J by 6 bases, and 10 bases separated the two germline ends. This CDR3 contains 12 residues. Germline V gene data show CDR1 as MDHEN and CDR2 as SYDVKM. PCR was performed using 60 Vbeta and 13 Jbeta primers. The protocol was immunoSEQ multiplex PCR, while the TCRdb copy is restricted to in-frame clones and leaves out a portion. The repertoire has about 140,000 clones, approximately 84% of them found once; the top ten carry around 2%. As regards this clone: Its specificity is unknown.

Study-wide points: Rates of TCR association differed by HLA locus in a later analysis, with DRB1 highest and HLA-C lowest. The only immune exposure information that was available was CMV serostatus.

The clonotype was recovered from a woman between 40 and 55 years old in good health and CMV-seronegative. The sequencing sample was made of PBMCs. This chain connects TRBV28 to TRBJ1-2; no definite D call. CDR3 in DNA: TGTGCCAGCAGTAACCTCGGGAATGGCTACACCTTC. This gives the protein CASSNLGNGYTF.